This TCR beta chain was profiled in a study of blood T cell repertoires in COVID-19. Comment on this clone: The sample holds other DNA sequences that translate to the same CDR3.

Germline-derived CDR1 and CDR2 are LGHDT and YNNKEL (reference sequence). The V end was cut by 1 base, the J end by 7 bases, with 4 bases between. This CDR3 contains 12 residues. The method was immunoSEQ multiplex PCR; TCRdb's version includes in-frame clones alone and lacks a portion of them. The repertoire holds roughly 330,000 clones, with over 75% as singletons. Enrollees, about 18 to 95 years old, lived in about two dozen US areas. The TCR sequence derives from a young woman who had recovered from COVID-19. The chain links TRBV3-1 (or the pseudogene TRBV3-2) to TRBJ2-2, with D unclear. Material for sequencing was PBMCs or T cells enriched from blood (not recorded which). This chain's CDR3 is CASSQGGGELFF. For the CDR3, the DNA is TGTGCCAGCAGCCAAGGCGGCGGGGAGCTGTTTTTT.